The 6 T cell receptor beta chains presented below share a single source sample, sequenced in a study of control samples from healthy donors and cancer patients. Measured with immunoSEQ multiplex PCR; TCRdb has only the in-frame clones, and not every one. Counted here are 35,000 to 50,000 clones, around 94% occurring once; the ten biggest clones make up under 30%. What was sequenced was blood. The receptors were sampled from a man in his sixties in good health.

This chain joins TRBV6-2 or TRBV6-3 and TRBJ2-2, with 11 bases identical to TRBD1. Germline CDR1 is MNHEY and CDR2 is SVGEGT. The length of the CDR3 is 15 residues. Germline trimming cut 6 bases from V and 6 bases from J; bases unmatched to any gene: 6. CDR3 residues: CASSPGQGEAGELFF. The CDR3 coding sequence is TGTGCCAGCAGCCCGGGACAGGGGGAAGCCGGGGAGCTGTTTTTT.

The rearrangement uses TRBV10-2 and TRBJ2-7; D call uncertain. Germline CDR1 reads WSHSY; CDR2 reads SAAADI. Trimming took 4 bases from V and 6 from J, leaving 13 bases between them. This CDR3 has 13 residues. CDR3 in amino acids: CASSGSNPAEQYF. In DNA form, the CDR3 reads TGCGCCAGCAGTGGATCAAACCCTGCCGAGCAGTACTTC.

The chain is built from TRBV7-2 and TRBJ2-3, with 11 bases lining up with TRBD2. V trimming: 6 bases; J trimming: 3 bases; junction bases outside the gene matches: 5. Germline V gives CDR1 SGHTA, CDR2 FQGNSA. The CDR3 totals 15 residues. Here the CDR3 DNA reads TGTGCCAGCAGGTTTGCTAGCGGGAGGACAGATACGCAGTATTTT. This gives the protein CASRFASGRTDTQYF.

The rearrangement links TRBV29-1 to TRBJ1-2, with TRBD1 identical over 7 bases. The J segment lost 6 bases and the V segment lost 3 bases, leaving 7 bases of the junction unmatched. This CDR3 has 13 amino acids. In germline, CDR1 is SQVTM, CDR2 ANQGSEA. The CDR3 DNA reads TGCAGCGTTGACCCGGAGACAGGGAATGGCTACACCTTC. Translating gives CSVDPETGNGYTF.

The V gene is TRBV9, the J gene TRBJ2-2; D unresolved. This CDR3 contains 15 residues. CDR1 and CDR2 (germline): SGDLS, YYNGEE. V was trimmed by 3 bases and J by 1 base, leaving 10 bases between them. CDR3: CASSAQTVNTGELFF. The CDR3 nucleotides read TGTGCCAGCAGCGCTCAGACGGTGAACACCGGGGAGCTGTTTTTT.

The V call is TRBV28, the J call TRBJ1-1, with no clear D. Trimming left V 10 bases short and J 6 bases short, with 9 bases between. The V gene's germline CDR1 is MDHEN and CDR2 SYDVKM. This CDR3 has 10 amino acids. For the CDR3, the DNA is TGTGCCATTCAAGCTTCTGAAGCTTTCTTT. Its protein product is CAIQASEAFF.